This is a list of T cell receptor beta chains from one sample in a study of identical twins. From the 5' RACE reads, TCRdb called clonotypes with MiXCR, one entry per CDR3 protein. Of nearly 650,000 distinct CDR3 sequences listed, around 7.4% are singletons. Another study also made use of these data, one on yellow fever vaccine responses in identical twins.

The sequenced sample was PBMCs. These receptor sequences come from a woman under 30 in good health. The CDR3 runs from the conserved cysteine through the conserved F or W. The D gene is left open where the match is weak. Clone size, where shown, is once, few, many, or a class for clones that have expanded.

V gene	J gene	clone size	D gene	CDR3 DNA	CDR3 protein
TRBV12-3/TRBV12-4	TRBJ2-3	few	-	TGTGCCAGCAGCCCCCTAGGCCAGGCTGGCACAGATACGCAGTATTTT	CASSPLGQAGTDTQYF
TRBV27	TRBJ2-1	few	-	TGTGCCAGCAGTTTATCTATCGATGAGCAGTTCTTC	CASSLSIDEQFF
TRBV11-2	TRBJ2-1	many	-	TGTGCCAGCAGCTTAGATTGCGGGTGGGCAGGTCGATACAATGAGCAGTTCTTC	CASSLDCGWAGRYNEQFF
TRBV7-9	TRBJ1-2	few	TRBD1	TGTGCCAGCAGCTTAGTCCCACAGGGGCTTACGGATGGCTACACCTTC	CASSLVPQGLTDGYTF
TRBV29-1	TRBJ1-1	few	-	TGCAGCGTTGAAGGGACAGTGAACACTGAAGCTTTCTTT	CSVEGTVNTEAFF
TRBV25-1	TRBJ1-2	few	-	TGTGCCAGCAGTGAATATATGCGGAGAGAGGGAAGAGGAGTAGGGGGCTACACCTTC	CASSEYMRREGRGVGGYTF
TRBV20-1	TRBJ2-2	few	TRBD2	TGCAGTGCTAGAGATAATACCGGACTAGCGTCCGGGGAGCTGTTTTTT	CSARDNTGLASGELFF
TRBV29-1	TRBJ2-3	many	-	TGCAGCGTTGAGCGAGCCCGCACAGATACGCAGTATTTT	CSVERARTDTQYF
TRBV6-1	TRBJ2-7	few	-	TGTGCCAGCAGTCGGGACAAGGACGGCGAGCAGTACTTC	CASSRDKDGEQYF
TRBV18	TRBJ2-1	-	TRBD2	TGTGCCAGCTCACCACCGGGACTAGCGGACTTCAATGAGCAGTTCTTC	CASSPPGLADFNEQFF
TRBV24-1	TRBJ2-1	few	TRBD2	TGTGCCACCAGTGATTTGTTTAGCGGGGTGGGCAATGAGCAGTTCTTC	CATSDLFSGVGNEQFF
TRBV5-1	TRBJ2-7	-	TRBD2	TGCGCCAGCAGCTTGGGTATGTGGAGCGGGAGCAACTACGAGCAGTACTTC	CASSLGMWSGSNYEQYF
TRBV5-1	TRBJ2-4	many	TRBD2	TGCGCCAGCAGCCCCGGACTAGCGGGAGGCCTTTTAGCCAAAAACATTCAGTACTTC	CASSPGLAGGLLAKNIQYF
TRBV4-1	TRBJ2-7	-	-	TGCGCCAGCAGCCGAGAATTGGGCTACTCCTACGAGCAGTACTTC	CASSRELGYSYEQYF
TRBV12-3/TRBV12-4	TRBJ2-7	few	TRBD2	TGTGCCAGCAGATTTAGCGGGATACCCTACGAGCAGTACTTC	CASRFSGIPYEQYF
TRBV28	TRBJ2-5	-	-	TGTGCCAGCAGTACGGACTACCAACAAGAGACCCAGTACTTC	CASSTDYQQETQYF
TRBV25-1	TRBJ1-1	-	-	TGTGCCAGCAGTGAGGGGATTAGGGGTAACACTGAAGCTTTCTTT	CASSEGIRGNTEAFF
TRBV5-5	TRBJ2-7	many	-	TGTGCCAGCAGCCGGGGGCTGGCAGGACCCTACGAGCAGTACTTC	CASSRGLAGPYEQYF
TRBV5-1	TRBJ2-1	few	TRBD1	TGCGCCAGCAGCCTCGCCGGGACAGGGGTTGGAAATGAGCAGTTCTTC	CASSLAGTGVGNEQFF
TRBV18	TRBJ2-5	-	-	TGTGCCAGCGCCCCCACAGGGATGGAGACCCAGTACTTC	CASAPTGMETQYF
TRBV20-1	TRBJ1-6	few	TRBD1	TGCAGTGCTAGAGATCGACAGGGAAATTCACCCCTCCACTTT	CSARDRQGNSPLHF
TRBV28	TRBJ2-1	-	TRBD1	TGTGCCAGTGCTGACGGGACAGGGATTAATGAGCAGTTCTTC	CASADGTGINEQFF
TRBV2	TRBJ1-5	-	-	TGTGCCAGCAGTGAAAGCCGGTTGGATAGCAATCAGCCCCAGCATTTT	CASSESRLDSNQPQHF
TRBV27	TRBJ2-5	-	TRBD2	TGTGCCAGCAGTTTGACTTCGGCGGGGGTTGGTGAGACCCAGTACTTC	CASSLTSAGVGETQYF
TRBV15	TRBJ1-1	few	TRBD1	TGTGCCACCAGCGACCGGACAGGATTGAACACTGAAGCTTTCTTT	CATSDRTGLNTEAFF
TRBV13	TRBJ2-1	few	-	TGTGCCAGCAGCCCACCTGGCGGGGATGAGCAGTTCTTC	CASSPPGGDEQFF
TRBV29-1	TRBJ2-5	many	-	TGCAGCCTAACCACTGGAGGAGAGACCCAGTACTTC	CSLTTGGETQYF
TRBV5-1	TRBJ2-7	-	-	TGCGCCAGCAGCCCCACCTCGGGACCCAGGGAGGAGCAGTACTTC	CASSPTSGPREEQYF
TRBV10-1	TRBJ2-5	few	-	TGCGCCAGCAGTGGGGCAGGGCCAGGGGAGACCCAGTACTTC	CASSGAGPGETQYF
TRBV6-6	TRBJ2-5	many	-	TGTGCCAGCAGTTACTGGGCCGAGACCCAGTACTTC	CASSYWAETQYF
TRBV27	TRBJ2-1	many	-	TGTGCCACCCAGCGTGCAGGAGGAAGATATGAGCAGTTCTTC	CATQRAGGRYEQFF
TRBV7-9	TRBJ2-1	many	-	TGTGCCAGCAGCTTGGGTCCCCAATTAATTAATGAGCAGTTCTTC	CASSLGPQLINEQFF
TRBV9	TRBJ1-1	few	-	TGTGCCAGTTCCCCGGGACAAGGAGCTTTCTTT	CASSPGQGAFF
TRBV28	TRBJ2-5	few	TRBD1	TGTGCCAGCAGTCTACCGACAGGGGCAGAGACCCAGTACTTC	CASSLPTGAETQYF
TRBV24-1	TRBJ2-2	few	TRBD1	TGTGCCACCAGTGATCCCGGGACAGGGGTAGGGACCGGGGAGCTGTTTTTT	CATSDPGTGVGTGELFF
TRBV12-5	TRBJ2-1	many	TRBD2	TGTGCTAGTGGTTTGGTACTAGCGGGAGGGCCTCGTGAGCAGTTCTTC	CASGLVLAGGPREQFF
TRBV20-1	TRBJ2-5	many	TRBD1	TGCAGTGCTAGAAACTTCTTCCGGGACAGCAGAAACCAAGAGACCCAGTACTTC	CSARNFFRDSRNQETQYF
TRBV4-1	TRBJ2-2	few	-	TGCGCCAGCAGGTCAGAAACTAACACCGGGGAGCTGTTTTTT	CASRSETNTGELFF
TRBV12-3/TRBV12-4	TRBJ2-1	few	-	TGTGCCAGCAGTTTACGTAGCGGAGAGGTGAATGAGCAGTTCTTC	CASSLRSGEVNEQFF
TRBV29-1	TRBJ2-7	many	-	TGCAGCGTTGAATTACGGAGGGCCCCGCTCTACGAGCAGTACTTC	CSVELRRAPLYEQYF
TRBV6-5	TRBJ2-7	-	-	TGTGCCAGCAGTTACGATACCTCGGCGGCAAACTACGAGCAGTACTTC	CASSYDTSAANYEQYF
TRBV28	TRBJ1-4	few	-	TGTGCCAGCAGTTCAGCCGGGACAACTAATGAAAAACTGTTTTTT	CASSSAGTTNEKLFF
TRBV29-1	TRBJ1-5	many	TRBD1	TGCAGCGTTACAACAGGGGCTGGGGGCAATCAGCCCCAGCATTTT	CSVTTGAGGNQPQHF
TRBV4-1	TRBJ1-5	few	-	TGCGCCAGCAGCCCCGGGTCGTCTCGTCGGGCCCAGCATTTT	CASSPGSSRRAQHF
TRBV4-1	TRBJ1-5	few	-	TGCGCCAGCAGCATGATCGCAAGCAATCAGCCCCAGCATTTT	CASSMIASNQPQHF
TRBV24-1	TRBJ2-1	many	-	TGTGCCACCAGTGTAGGGACCTACAATGAGCAGTTCTTC	CATSVGTYNEQFF
TRBV4-2	TRBJ1-6	few	-	TGTGCCAGCAGCCAAGGTGGGGGGTCGGCGTATAATTCACCCCTCCACTTT	CASSQGGGSAYNSPLHF
TRBV14	TRBJ1-6	few	-	TGTGCCAGCAGCCAAAGGCAGAATAATTCACCCCTCCACTTT	CASSQRQNNSPLHF
TRBV12-3/TRBV12-4	TRBJ2-5	many	TRBD1	TGTGCCAGCAGTTGGGGAAGAACAGGGGGGCGAGAGACCCAGTACTTC	CASSWGRTGGRETQYF
TRBV12-3/TRBV12-4	TRBJ1-1	many	-	TGTGCCAGCAGGTCCCCGGCGAATTCGGCTTTCTTT	CASRSPANSAFF
TRBV11-2	TRBJ2-3	few	-	TGTGCCAGCAGCTTAAATGGTAAAGCGATAGATACGCAGTATTTT	CASSLNGKAIDTQYF
TRBV29-1	TRBJ1-5	-	TRBD1	TGCAGCGTTGGGGGGACAGGGATCAATCAGCCCCAGCATTTT	CSVGGTGINQPQHF